This TCR beta chain appears in the sequencing data of a study of blood T cell repertoires in COVID-19. Study details: T cells, B-cell-depleted T cells, or PBMCs provided the cDNA or gDNA that served as material.

The CDR3 runs to 13 residues. Germline CDR1 is ENHRY and CDR2 is SYGVKD. V was shortened by 10 bases and J by 9 bases, with 19 bases between the two germline ends. In the source study's methods: Counts of nucleated cells, estimated from reference gene primer amplification, were obtained. Produced via immunoSEQ multiplex PCR; TCRdb's table is partial and in-frame only. The D gene and trimming were derived from the DNA, and the V and J assignments and clone size from that table. Of under 200,000 clones in the sample, about 88% were seen once. The clonotype was recovered from a man aged 18-30 years with acute or convalescent COVID-19. The chain links TRBV10-3 to TRBJ2-1; D is possibly TRBD2 (7 bases). Material for sequencing was peripheral blood. The CDR3 sequence: CATLAGGQGEQFF. The CDR3 DNA is TGTGCCACCTTGGCCGGGGGGCAAGGTGAGCAGTTCTTC.